The next 17 T cell receptor beta chains were all read from a single sample in a study of T cells in Graves' hyperthyroidism and ophthalmopathy. From RNA transcripts, TCR beta CDR3 regions were amplified. A first-round RT-PCR of the TCR CDR3 used the HTBI primer set. TCRdb reprocessed the multiplex PCR reads with MiXCR, giving one entry per CDR3 protein. The sample consists of roughly 530,000 distinct CDR3 sequences, approximately 17% of them appearing once. The sequencing sample was made of blood. Source of these receptors: a woman between 18 and 29 years old with Graves' ophthalmopathy.

The chain links TRBV19 to TRBJ2-2; D is unclear. This CDR3 has 14 amino acids. The germline CDR1 and CDR2 sequences are LNHDA and SQIVND (reference sequence). V was trimmed by 5 bases and J by 4 bases, leaving 11 bases between them. The CDR3 DNA reads TGTGCCAGTAGTGTGCAGACCCTCACCGGGGAGCTGTTTTTT. Its protein product is CASSVQTLTGELFF.

This clonotype has a handful of counts. At one of its ends the junction is not consistent with the germline gene, which may arise from a read error. The rearrangement links TRBV7-9 to TRBJ2-5; 8 positions agree with TRBD2. Germline loops: CDR1 SEHNR, CDR2 FQNEAQ (reference sequence). CDR3 length equals 17 residues. The CDR3 DNA follows: TGTGCCAGCAGCCGGGGGGGCGTTTGGGCTCCGGCAGAGTCCCAGTACTTC. Amino acid sequence: CASSRGGVWAPAESQYF.

This chain joins TRBV29-1 and TRBJ1-1; no definite D call. V lost 1 base and J lost 7, with 10 bases in between. Germline V gene sequence: CDR1 SQVTM, CDR2 ANQGSEA. The CDR3 contains 12 residues. The CDR3 region is CSVEANRDEAFF. The CDR3 DNA reads as TGCAGCGTTGAAGCTAACCGAGATGAAGCTTTCTTT. The full variable domain, rest sourced from reference TRBV29-1 and TRBJ1-1, is SAVISQKPSRDICQRGTSLTIQCQVDSQVTMMFWYRQQPGQSLTLIATANQGSEATYESGFVIDKFPISRPNLTFSTLTVSNMSPEDSSIYLCSVEANRDEAFFGQGTRLTVV.

This clonotype was counted only a few times. In DNA, the CDR3 is TGCAGCGTTGAAAGGGGACAAACTAACTATGGCTACACCTTC. This translates into CSVERGQTNYGYTF. The chain couples TRBV29-1 to TRBJ1-2; weak D call: TRBD1 (6 bases). CDR3 length: 14 amino acids. Germline lookup yields CDR1 SQVTM and CDR2 ANQGSEA. With 2 bases removed from V and 0 bases from J, the gap between germline ends came to 10 bases.

In this sample, this clonotype turned up many times. The V call is TRBV30, the J call TRBJ1-2, with D tentatively TRBD1 (6 bases). The V end was cut by 8 bases, the J end by 0 bases, with 16 bases between. The CDR3 consists of 14 residues. Germline V gene data show CDR1 as GTSNPN and CDR2 as SVGIG (reference sequence). For the CDR3, the DNA is TGTGCCCGATATACAGGGCCCCCTAACTATGGCTACACCTTC. Its protein is CARYTGPPNYGYTF.

The rearrangement joins TRBV7-3 to TRBJ1-1, with unresolved D. Germline CDR1 and CDR2: SGHTA and FQGTGA. Between the trimmed V and J ends, which lost 3 bases and 1 base, there was a span of 15 bases. The CDR3 spans 16 residues. The CDR3 DNA reads as TGTGCCAGCAGCTTGCGCCGGGCTCGGTCGAACACTGAAGCTTTCTTT. It yields the protein CASSLRRARSNTEAFF.

This clonotype was seen repeatedly, ten times or more. The gene calls are TRBV28 and TRBJ2-2; TRBD1 matches 8 bases. Germline values: CDR1 MDHEN, CDR2 SYDVKM. V shed 6 bases, J shed 5 bases, and the junction held 8 bases outside the gene matches. The CDR3 has 15 amino acids. The CDR3 bases are TGTGCCAGCAGCCTAGACAGGGGCCTTACCGGGGAGCTGTTTTTT. Translation: CASSLDRGLTGELFF. The full variable domain, in which reference TRBV28 and TRBJ2-2 provide the parts outside the CDR3, is DVKVTQSSRYLVKRTGEKVFLECVQDMDHENMFWYRQDPGLGLRLIYFSYDVKMKEKGDIPEGYSVSREKKERFSLILESASTNQTSMYLCASSLDRGLTGELFFGEGSRLTVL.

This clonotype turned up a few times. The chain recombines TRBV5-6 with TRBJ2-5; the D gene is possibly TRBD1 (7 bases). Germline values: CDR1 SGHDT, CDR2 YYEEEE. The CDR3 spans 16 residues. Trimming left V 4 bases short and J 5 bases short, with 21 bases between. CDR3 nucleotides: TGTGCCAGCAGCCCCGACAGGGAAGGGGGGCGGGAGACCCAGTACTTC. Translation gives CASSPDREGGRETQYF.

This clonotype showed up just a few times. This sequence joins TRBV3-1 and TRBJ1-4; D remains ambiguous. Germline V gene lookup returns CDR1 LGHDT and CDR2 YNNKEL (reference sequence). Between the trimmed V and J ends, which lost 1 base and 3 bases, there was a span of 0 bases. This CDR3 contains 12 residues. This CDR3 is CASSQANEKLFF. DNA of the CDR3: TGTGCCAGCAGCCAAGCTAATGAAAAACTGTTTTTT.

This clonotype was observed many times. V gene TRBV7-9 combines with J gene TRBJ2-5; D is perhaps TRBD1 or TRBD2 (5 bases each). Germline CDR1 and CDR2: SEHNR and FQNEAQ (reference sequence). The CDR3 loop spans 12 amino acids. Trimming took 8 bases from V and 0 from J, leaving 7 bases between them. The CDR3 nucleotides read TGTGCCAGCCAGGGACACCAAGAGACCCAGTACTTC. Translated, it gives CASQGHQETQYF.

This clonotype was seen repeatedly, ten times or more. The genes are TRBV27 and TRBJ1-1, with TRBD1 as a possible D gene (5 bases). Germline CDR1 and CDR2: MNHEY and SMNVEV (reference sequence). V lost 4 bases to trimming and J lost 0 bases, with 6 bases between them. The CDR3 is made up of 13 amino acids. The DNA of the CDR3 is TGTGCCAGCAGTTCGGGGCTGAACACTGAAGCTTTCTTT. Amino acid sequence: CASSSGLNTEAFF.

This clonotype was found many times. The chain uses TRBV7-9 and TRBJ2-1; D might be TRBD2 (5 bases). V lost 4 bases and J lost 6, with 25 bases in between. The CDR3 is 18 amino acids. CDR1 and CDR2 (germline): SEHNR, FQNEAQ (reference sequence). The CDR3 coding sequence is TGTGCCAGCAGCTGGACTCCAAACCCCGCAGTTCTTGGCAATGAGCAGTTCTTC. This gives the protein CASSWTPNPAVLGNEQFF.

This clonotype was observed a few times. The V gene is TRBV5-1, the J gene TRBJ2-7, with TRBD1 as a possible D gene (6 bases). This CDR3 comprises 14 residues. V lost 2 bases to trimming and J lost 0 bases, with 9 bases between them. Germline CDR1 and CDR2: SGHRS and YFSETQ. This CDR3 reads CASSFGQSSYEQYF. CDR3 nucleotide sequence: TGCGCCAGCAGCTTTGGACAGAGCTCCTACGAGCAGTACTTC.

On this clonotype: A much larger clone differs by one base, so this may be a read error. The V gene is TRBV10-3, the J gene TRBJ1-2; 10 bases map to TRBD1. V shed 2 bases and J 7 bases; nucleotides not matched to a gene: 7. CDR1 and CDR2 (germline): ENHRY, SYGVKD. This CDR3 comprises 15 residues. CDR3 sequence reads: CAISEEFGTGAGYTF. The CDR3 DNA is TGTGCCATCAGTGAGGAGTTCGGGACAGGGGCTGGCTACACCTTC.

The chain couples TRBV6-1 to TRBJ2-2, with 8 bases aligning to TRBD1. With 6 bases clipped from V and 1 base from J, the junction kept 4 bases outside the gene matches. The CDR3 is 15 residues long. The germline V gene encodes CDR1 MNHNS and CDR2 SASEGT. In DNA form, the CDR3 reads TGTGCCAGCAGGGGCGACAGGGGGAACACCGGGGAGCTGTTTTTT. This codes for CASRGDRGNTGELFF.

In this sample, this clonotype turned up many times. The rearrangement joins TRBV7-2 to TRBJ1-1; no clear D. Looked up from germline, CDR1 is SGHTA and CDR2 is FQGNSA. V lost 1 base and J 9 bases, leaving 6 bases between the germline ends. The CDR3 is 11 residues long. CDR3 residues: CASSLDVKAFF. The CDR3 region has the DNA TGTGCCAGCAGCTTAGATGTTAAAGCTTTCTTT.

There are a few counts of this clonotype. The rearrangement links TRBV29-1 to TRBJ2-2, with 7 bases that match TRBD2. The CDR3 has 15 amino acids. The V and J ends lost 4 bases and 1 base, in that order; junction bases with no gene match: 6. Germline V gene sequence: CDR1 SQVTM, CDR2 ANQGSEA. The CDR3 DNA sequence: TGCAGCGTTGTAGGGCTAGCGGAGAACACCGGGGAGCTGTTTTTT. Protein sequence: CSVVGLAENTGELFF.